The 11 T cell receptor beta chains in this list originate from one sample, sequenced in a study of neurological immune-mediated disorders. TCRdb reanalysed the 5' RACE reads using MiXCR and keeps one entry per CDR3 protein. The table includes around 62,000 distinct CDR3 sequences, 4.1% detected once. Sequencing was performed on PBMCs. The receptors were sampled from a man between 50 and 59 years old with multiple sclerosis.

This clonotype has ten or more counts. The rearrangement uses TRBV5-5 and TRBJ1-2; no reliable D call. Germline CDR1 SGHKS, CDR2 YYEKEE (reference sequence). This CDR3 has 12 residues. Trimming shortened V by 4 bases and J by 3 bases, and 7 bases separated the two germline ends. The CDR3 region has the DNA TGTGCCAGCAGCCCCTCGTACTATGGCTACACCTTC. Translated: CASSPSYYGYTF.

This clonotype was observed many times. This chain connects TRBV5-1 to TRBJ2-1; 12 bases map to TRBD2. Germline values: CDR1 SGHRS, CDR2 YFSETQ. The CDR3 is 14 residues long. V was clipped by 4 bases and J by 4 bases; unmatched bases: 0. The CDR3 loop reads CASSGLAGYNEQFF. For the CDR3, the DNA is TGCGCCAGCAGCGGACTAGCGGGGTACAATGAGCAGTTCTTC. Combining the CDR3 with reference TRBV5-1 and TRBJ2-1 gives the whole variable domain KAGVTQTPRYLIKTRGQQVTLSCSPISGHRSVSWYQQTPGQGLQFLFEYFSETQRNKGNFPGRFSGRQFSNSRSEMNVSTLELGDSALYLCASSGLAGYNEQFFGPGTRLTVL.

This clonotype was found a few times. The chain uses TRBV12-3 or TRBV12-4 and TRBJ1-2; 7 nucleotides line up with TRBD1. The CDR3 spans 11 residues. V gave up 3 bases and J gave up 12 bases; unmatched junction bases: 4. The CDR3 DNA sequence: TGTGCCAGCAGTTTGGGACAGAGAAACACCTTC. This encodes CASSLGQRNTF.

This clonotype occurred many times. The V and J genes are TRBV5-1 and TRBJ1-1; D perhaps matches TRBD1 (6 bases). Trimming shortened V by 0 bases and J by 6 bases, and 15 bases separated the two germline ends. Germline CDR1 and CDR2: SGHRS and YFSETQ. The CDR3 covers 15 residues. CDR3 DNA sequence: TGCGCCAGCAGCTTGGATCGGCAGGGGCTGGCTGAAGCTTTCTTT. This sequence encodes CASSLDRQGLAEAFF.

This clonotype was observed at least ten times. The chain recombines TRBV25-1 with TRBJ1-1; 7 bases agree with TRBD1. V lost 3 bases to trimming and J lost 0 bases; unmatched junction nucleotides: 4. Germline assignment: CDR1 MGHDK and CDR2 SYGVNS. The CDR3 has 15 amino acids. The CDR3 sequence is CASSDLTGLNTEAFF. CDR3 nucleotides: TGTGCCAGCAGTGACCTGACAGGGTTGAACACTGAAGCTTTCTTT. Full variable domain (rest looked up from reference TRBV25-1 and TRBJ1-1): EADIYQTPRYLVIGTGKKITLECSQTMGHDKMYWYQQDPGMELHLIHYSYGVNSTEKGDLSSESTVSRIRTEHFPLTLESARPSHTSQYLCASSDLTGLNTEAFFGQGTRLTVV.

This clonotype was seen repeatedly, ten times or more. The J gene is TRBJ1-2, the V gene TRBV7-9; D remains ambiguous. Between the trimmed V and J ends, which lost 0 bases and 2 bases, there was a span of 10 bases. Germline V gene sequence: CDR1 SEHNR, CDR2 FQNEAQ (reference sequence). The CDR3 has 15 residues. The DNA of the CDR3 is TGTGCCAGCAGCTTAGCTCCCCGGAGCAACTATGGCTACACCTTC. Translation: CASSLAPRSNYGYTF.

The CDR3 region has the DNA TGCGCCAGCAGTTACTACACTAGGTCCGGGGAGCTGTTTTTT. Amino acid sequence: CASSYYTRSGELFF. The V call is TRBV5-1, the J call TRBJ2-2, with a possible D match to TRBD2 (5 bases). The CDR3 extends over 14 amino acids. Deletions cut 5 bases from V and 6 bases from J, with 14 bases between. The germline V gene encodes CDR1 SGHRS and CDR2 YFSETQ.

Many counts were recorded for this clonotype. The chain is built from TRBV6-1 and TRBJ1-1; possible D gene TRBD1, 5 bases. The V gene lost 8 bases and the J gene lost 10 bases, with 14 bases spanning the gap. The CDR3 runs 11 residues. Germline CDR1 and CDR2: MNHNS and SASEGT. The CDR3 is CASPWAGRAFF. Here the CDR3 DNA reads TGTGCCAGCCCCTGGGCAGGGAGAGCTTTCTTT.

This clonotype was counted at least ten times. The genes are TRBV7-7 and TRBJ2-3; 7 bases are shared with TRBD1. The CDR3 runs to 14 residues. V gave up 5 bases and J gave up 5 bases; unmatched junction bases: 7. The germline V gene has CDR1 SSHAT and CDR2 FNYEAQ (reference sequence). As DNA, the CDR3 is TGTGCCAGCAGCCAAACAGGGGCCATAGATACGCAGTATTTT. It translates to CASSQTGAIDTQYF. The whole variable domain, filled in from reference TRBV7-7 and TRBJ2-3, reads GAGVSQSPRYKVTKRGQDVTLRCDPISSHATLYWYQQALGQGPEFLTYFNYEAQPDKSGLPSDRFSAERPEGSISTLTIQRTEQRDSAMYRCASSQTGAIDTQYFGPGTRLTVL.

The rearrangement links TRBV5-1 to TRBJ2-3; weak D call: TRBD1 (6 bases). V was clipped by 1 base and J by 1 base, with 10 bases between them. The CDR3 has 15 residues. Germline CDR1 reads SGHRS; CDR2 reads YFSETQ. In DNA, the CDR3 is TGCGCCAGCAGCTTGACAGGGCTACGCACAGATACGCAGTATTTT. This sequence encodes CASSLTGLRTDTQYF.

This clonotype was counted a few times. The chain combines TRBV27 with TRBJ2-3; TRBD1 matches at 8 bases. With 5 bases clipped from V and 10 bases from J, the junction kept 11 bases outside the gene matches. CDR3 length equals 14 residues. Germline V CDR1 and CDR2: MNHEY, SMNVEV (reference sequence). The CDR3 region has the DNA TGTGCCAGCAGTCCCTACCTGACAGGGGAGGCGCAGTATTTT. Translation gives CASSPYLTGEAQYF.